This TCR beta chain was profiled in a study of T cell changes during pregnancy in multiple sclerosis. The CDR3 is made up of 15 amino acids. Some clones are missing from TCRdb's copy, which holds only in-frame ones; the method was immunoSEQ multiplex PCR. The sample carries some 70,000 clones, 75% to 95% recorded once. This TCR was recovered from a female donor with multiple sclerosis, enrolled in a pregnancy study. Material: peripheral blood, obtained in the third trimester of pregnancy. This chain connects TRBV1 to TRBJ2-3; TRBD2 is the table's D call, not checked against the DNA. TRBV1 is termed a pseudogene. The CDR3 sequence: CTSSIAGDVTDTQYF. The CDR3 DNA reads TGCACCAGCAGCATAGCGGGAGACGTGACAGATACGCAGTATTTT.